This T cell receptor beta chain stems from a study of blood T cell repertoires in COVID-19. Study-wide context: Nucleic acid was either cDNA or gDNA, and it came from T cells, B-cell-depleted T cells, or PBMCs.

Original handling: Amplification of reference gene primers was used by the study to estimate nucleated cell counts. Data came from immunoSEQ multiplex PCR; TCRdb stores just in-frame clones and leaves some out. V and J calls and clone size are as listed in that table; D and trimming were resolved from the DNA. The sample holds 110,000 to 150,000 clones, roughly 88% seen once. V shed 4 bases and J 9 bases; nucleotides not matched to a gene: 6. The germline CDR1 and CDR2 sequences are LNHDA and SQIVND (reference sequence). CDR3 length equals 15 residues. The J gene is TRBJ2-1, the V gene TRBV19, with 13 bases that match TRBD2. Material for sequencing was peripheral blood. The sequence came from a man aged 55-75 years with active or convalescent COVID-19. The CDR3 loop is CASSTLGLAGAEQFF. The CDR3 DNA follows: TGTGCCAGTAGTACACTAGGACTAGCGGGAGCTGAGCAGTTCTTC.